This T cell receptor (beta chain) was captured in a study of control samples from healthy donors and cancer patients. Generated by immunoSEQ multiplex PCR, the TCRdb table keeps only in-frame clones and is missing some. The sample yields 150,000 to 200,000 clones, around nine tenths seen once. J was trimmed by 3 bases and V by 2 bases; bases with no gene match: 0. The CDR3 is 13 residues long. Germline V gene data show CDR1 as MNHEY and CDR2 as SMNVEV (reference sequence). The chain combines TRBV27 with TRBJ1-1, with 7 bases fitting TRBD1. Material: blood. The receptor was derived from a man aged 30 to 39 in good health. The DNA of the CDR3 is TGTGCCAGCAGTTTACAGGGGGACACTGAAGCTTTCTTT. The encoded protein is CASSLQGDTEAFF.